This T cell receptor (beta chain) originates from a study of chemoradiotherapy in HPV16-positive cancers. Across the study: A couple of HPV16-positive patients' cells yielded candidate HPV-specific clones and common motifs.

The CDR3 runs 14 residues. Germline CDR1 is SGHVS and CDR2 is FQNEAQ. V was pared by 3 bases and J by 4 bases, with 12 bases between. This table comes from immunoSEQ multiplex PCR, and its TCRdb copy is limited to in-frame clones, with some not included. The top ten hold under 2.5% of the sample, which has over 30,000 clones, 86% seen once. The study, taken as a whole, reports: HPV-specific T cells were functionally defined from only a couple of HPV16-positive patients. During treatment, candidate HPV-specific clones and E7-related motifs expanded in tumor.

As to this clone: No antigen is known for it.

The rearrangement links TRBV7-8 to TRBJ2-5; tentatively, D is TRBD1 (6 bases). The receptor comes from a human donor with HPV-associated anogenital cancer. This specimen consisted of blood, obtained from a patient who underwent chemoradiotherapy. For the CDR3, the DNA is TGTGCCAGCAGCTTCACCGGGACACGAGAGACCCAGTACTTC. Encoded protein: CASSFTGTRETQYF.